Below, 11 T cell receptor beta chains from the same sample are listed, as sequenced in a study of early T cells in non-severe SARS-CoV-2 infection. Using its own MiXCR run on the 5' RACE reads, TCRdb lists one record per CDR3 protein. This sample carries more than 45,000 distinct CDR3 sequences, about 5.6% of them seen once, and the ten largest clones take 6.8%. The sequenced sample was whole blood. Receptors originate from an adult who was a healthcare worker with PCR-confirmed SARS-CoV-2 infection or an uninfected control (not recorded which).

This clonotype was seen a handful of times. The chain uses TRBV6-1 and TRBJ2-4; 7 positions match TRBD2. With V trimmed by 3 bases and J by 8 bases, 13 bases remained unmatched. Per germline, CDR1 MNHNS and CDR2 SASEGT. The CDR3 consists of 16 residues. The CDR3 spells CASSDLAGDLKHIQYF. The CDR3 DNA follows: TGTGCCAGCAGTGACCTTGCGGGGGACCTAAAACACATTCAGTACTTC.

This sequence joins TRBV15 and TRBJ1-4; D is uncertain. Germline V lookup: CDR1 LNHNV, CDR2 YYDKDF (reference sequence). V lost 4 bases, J lost 11 bases, and 11 bases lay in between. The CDR3 sequence is 12 residues long. The CDR3 coding sequence is TGTGCCACCAGCAAAGCCCCAATGAAACTGTTTTTT. Protein product: CATSKAPMKLFF.

The chain employs TRBV6-2 or TRBV6-3 and TRBJ2-3; D tentatively fits TRBD1 or TRBD2 (6 bases each). The CDR3 has 13 residues. Germline V gene data show CDR1 as MNHEY and CDR2 as SVGEGT. Deletions cut 7 bases from V and 3 bases from J, with 11 bases between. CDR3 protein: CASMWGATDTQYF. In nucleotides, the CDR3 is TGTGCCAGCATGTGGGGGGCTACAGATACGCAGTATTTT.

This clonotype was detected only a few times. The J gene is TRBJ2-5, the V gene TRBV24-1; 9 positions agree with TRBD2. Trimming took 8 bases from V and 0 from J; bases not matched to a gene: 3. The CDR3 length is 14 residues. Germline CDR1 and CDR2: KGHDR and SFDVKD. Here the CDR3 DNA reads TGTGCCACCATAGCGGGGGCGTACCAAGAGACCCAGTACTTC. Its translation: CATIAGAYQETQYF.

The gene calls are TRBV14 and TRBJ2-3; 8 nucleotides agree with TRBD1. With 5 bases clipped from V and 1 base from J, the junction kept 8 bases outside the gene matches. The CDR3 runs 16 residues. Germline V gene data show CDR1 as SGHDN and CDR2 as FVKESK. DNA for the CDR3: TGTGCCAGCAGCTTTGGACAGGGCAGGCGCACAGATACGCAGTATTTT. Protein: CASSFGQGRRTDTQYF.

The chain joins TRBV29-1 to TRBJ1-1, with D hard to call. The V end lost 4 bases, the J end lost 1 base, and 7 bases lay between the germline ends. This CDR3 region has 12 residues. The germline gives CDR1 SQVTM, CDR2 ANQGSEA. CDR3 sequence reads: CSVGLPNTEAFF. CDR3 DNA sequence: TGCAGCGTTGGACTCCCGAACACTGAAGCTTTCTTT.

This clonotype has a count of ten or more. V and J are TRBV7-2 and TRBJ1-5; 8 nucleotides match TRBD1. Germline assignment: CDR1 SGHTA and CDR2 FQGNSA. This CDR3 is built from 15 residues. J was trimmed by 11 bases and V by 3 bases; bases with no gene match: 12. CDR3: CASSLQTGVLSAQHF. The DNA of the CDR3 is TGTGCCAGCAGCTTGCAGACAGGGGTTTTGTCAGCCCAGCATTTT.

The chain uses TRBV4-1 and TRBJ2-3; 8 bases are a match to TRBD2. With V trimmed by 2 bases and J by 4 bases, 8 bases remained unmatched. Germline V gene lookup returns CDR1 MGHRA and CDR2 YSYEKL. This CDR3 comprises 16 residues. The CDR3 region is CASSQPTSAGADTQYF. CDR3 nucleotides: TGCGCCAGCAGCCAACCGACTAGCGCGGGGGCAGATACGCAGTATTTT.

This clonotype was detected only a few times. The V gene is TRBV5-1, the J gene TRBJ1-6; 7 nucleotides agree with TRBD1. Germline V lookup: CDR1 SGHRS, CDR2 YFSETQ. There are 17 residues in the CDR3. Trimming removed 0 bases from V and 5 bases from J; junction bases left unmatched: 8. CDR3 in amino acids: CASSLGQGSFDNSPLHF. CDR3 nucleotide sequence: TGCGCCAGCAGCTTGGGACAGGGAAGTTTCGATAATTCACCCCTCCACTTT.

This clonotype has a count of ten or more. The chain recombines TRBV12-3 or TRBV12-4 with TRBJ2-2, with D possibly TRBD2 on 5 matching bases. The CDR3 consists of 13 residues. Trimming pared 10 bases from V and 4 bases from J, leaving 13 bases between. The CDR3, as DNA: TGTGCCATCCCAGATCGGGGCACCGGGGAGCTGTTTTTT. Its translation: CAIPDRGTGELFF.

This clonotype came up many times. This sequence joins TRBV10-3 and TRBJ1-5; 10 bases agree with TRBD1. The junction had 5 bases not matched to a gene; V was cut back by 7 bases and J by 2 bases. The germline CDR1 and CDR2 sequences are ENHRY and SYGVKD. This CDR3 comprises 15 residues. CDR3 sequence: CAIKSGTGGNQPQHF. CDR3 nucleotide sequence: TGTGCCATCAAATCGGGGACAGGGGGCAATCAGCCCCAGCATTTT.